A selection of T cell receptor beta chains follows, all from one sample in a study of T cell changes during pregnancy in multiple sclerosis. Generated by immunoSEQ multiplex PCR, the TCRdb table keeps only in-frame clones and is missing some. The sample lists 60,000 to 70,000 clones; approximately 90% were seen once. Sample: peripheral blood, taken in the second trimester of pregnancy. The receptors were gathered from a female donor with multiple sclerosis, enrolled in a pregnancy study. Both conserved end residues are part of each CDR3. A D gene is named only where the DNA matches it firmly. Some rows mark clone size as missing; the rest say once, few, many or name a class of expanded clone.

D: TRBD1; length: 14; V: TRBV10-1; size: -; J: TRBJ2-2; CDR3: CASSAADRNGELFF; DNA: TGCGCCAGCAGTGCAGCGGACAGGAACGGGGAGCTGTTTTTT
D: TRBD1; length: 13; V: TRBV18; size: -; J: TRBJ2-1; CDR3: CASSPTGGHEQFF; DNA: TGTGCCAGCTCACCAACAGGGGGCCATGAGCAGTTCTTC
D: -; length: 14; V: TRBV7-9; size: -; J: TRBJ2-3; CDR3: CASSFNAATDTQYF; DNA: TGTGCCAGCAGCTTTAATGCGGCCACAGATACGCAGTATTTT
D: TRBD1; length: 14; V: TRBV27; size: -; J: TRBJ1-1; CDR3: CASSFTGVTTEAFF; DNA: TGTGCCAGCAGTTTCACAGGGGTTACCACTGAAGCTTTCTTT
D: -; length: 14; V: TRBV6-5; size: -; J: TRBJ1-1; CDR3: CASSYSRVLPEAFF; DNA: TGTGCCAGCAGTTACTCGAGGGTGTTACCTGAAGCTTTCTTT
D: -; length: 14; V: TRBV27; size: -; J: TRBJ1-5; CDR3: CASSQTGFNQPQHF; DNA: TGTGCCAGCAGTCAAACAGGGTTCAATCAGCCCCAGCATTTT
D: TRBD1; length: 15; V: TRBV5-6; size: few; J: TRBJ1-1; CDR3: CASSWSGQGNTEAFF; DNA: TGTGCCAGCAGCTGGTCGGGACAGGGGAACACTGAAGCTTTCTTT
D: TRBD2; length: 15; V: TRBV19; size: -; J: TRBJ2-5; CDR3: CASSIKGLAGSAQYF; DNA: TGTGCCAGTAGTATAAAGGGACTAGCGGGAAGCGCCCAGTACTTC
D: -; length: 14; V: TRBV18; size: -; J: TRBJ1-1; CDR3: CASSPREGVKEAFF; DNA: TGTGCCAGCTCACCTCGCGAGGGGGTTAAAGAAGCTTTCTTT
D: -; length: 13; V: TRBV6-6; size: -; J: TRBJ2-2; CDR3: CASSHTNTGELFF; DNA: TGTGCCAGCAGCCATACTAACACCGGGGAGCTGTTTTTT
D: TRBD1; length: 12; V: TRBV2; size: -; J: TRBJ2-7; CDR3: CAGGQGDYEQYF; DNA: TGTGCCGGCGGACAGGGCGACTACGAGCAGTACTTC
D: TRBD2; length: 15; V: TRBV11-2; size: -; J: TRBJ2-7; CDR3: CASSLDAGGEFEQYF; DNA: TGTGCCAGCAGCTTAGATGCCGGGGGGGAGTTCGAGCAGTACTTC
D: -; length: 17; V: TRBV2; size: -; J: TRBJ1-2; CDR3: CASSEHLMDSYLYGYTF; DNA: TGTGCCAGCAGTGAACACCTTATGGACAGCTACCTCTATGGCTACACCTTC
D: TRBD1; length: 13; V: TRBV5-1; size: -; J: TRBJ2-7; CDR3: CASSPPSGQGKYF; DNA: TGCGCCAGCAGCCCACCCAGTGGACAGGGCAAGTACTTC
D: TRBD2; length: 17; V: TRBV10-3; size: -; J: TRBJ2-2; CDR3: CAISEPGLAGNTGELFF; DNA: TGTGCCATCAGTGAGCCGGGACTAGCGGGAAACACCGGGGAGCTGTTTTTT
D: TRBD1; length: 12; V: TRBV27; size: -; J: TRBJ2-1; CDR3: CASSRTGNEQFF; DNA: TGTGCCAGCAGCAGGACAGGGAATGAGCAGTTCTTC
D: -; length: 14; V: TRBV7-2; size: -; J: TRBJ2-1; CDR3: CASSQGVLGNEQFF; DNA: TGTGCCAGCAGCCAAGGGGTTCTAGGCAATGAGCAGTTCTTC
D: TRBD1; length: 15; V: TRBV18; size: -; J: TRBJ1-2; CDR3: CASSPRQGPPEGYTF; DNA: TGTGCCAGCTCACCCAGACAGGGGCCCCCAGAGGGCTACACCTTC
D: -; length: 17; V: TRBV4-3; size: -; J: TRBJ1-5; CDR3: CASSQATDIYSNQPQHF; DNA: TGCGCCAGCAGCCAAGCGACGGACATTTATAGCAATCAGCCCCAGCATTTT
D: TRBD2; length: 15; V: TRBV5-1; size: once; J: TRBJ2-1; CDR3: CASSLVAGVDNEQFF; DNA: TGCGCCAGCAGCTTGGTAGCGGGGGTCGACAATGAGCAGTTCTTC
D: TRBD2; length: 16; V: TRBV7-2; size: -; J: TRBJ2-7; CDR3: CASSPRPAGGPYEQYF; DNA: TGTGCCAGCAGCCCCCGGCCGGCGGGAGGGCCCTACGAGCAGTACTTC
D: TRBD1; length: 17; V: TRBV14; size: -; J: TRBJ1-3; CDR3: CASSQDLGQGASDTIYF; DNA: TGTGCCAGCAGCCAAGATTTGGGACAGGGGGCAAGTGACACCATATATTTT
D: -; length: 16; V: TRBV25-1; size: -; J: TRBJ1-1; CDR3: CASSELGRSPRAKAFF; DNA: TGTGCCAGCAGTGAACTAGGAAGGAGTCCCCGAGCGAAGGCTTTCTTT
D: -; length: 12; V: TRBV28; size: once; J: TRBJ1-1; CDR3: CASSLVGTEAFF; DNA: TGTGCCAGCAGTTTAGTAGGGACAGAAGCTTTCTTT
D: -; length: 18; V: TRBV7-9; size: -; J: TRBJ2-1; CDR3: CASSDTVIRAELYNEQFF; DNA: TGTGCCAGCAGCGACACAGTCATCAGGGCGGAGTTGTACAATGAGCAGTTCTTC
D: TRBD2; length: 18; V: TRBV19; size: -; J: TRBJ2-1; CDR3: CASTQITSGRAGYNEQFF; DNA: TGTGCCAGTACGCAGATTACTAGCGGGAGGGCCGGCTACAATGAGCAGTTCTTC
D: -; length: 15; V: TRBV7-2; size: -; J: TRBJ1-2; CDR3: CASSLVGEGIYGYTF; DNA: TGTGCCAGCAGCTTAGTAGGGGAAGGGATATATGGCTACACCTTC
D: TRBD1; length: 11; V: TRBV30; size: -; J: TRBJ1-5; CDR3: CAWGQGGPQHF; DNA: TGTGCCTGGGGACAGGGTGGGCCCCAGCATTTT
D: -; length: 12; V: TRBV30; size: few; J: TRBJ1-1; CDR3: CAWRWGVTEAFF; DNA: TGTGCCTGGAGGTGGGGGGTCACTGAAGCTTTCTTT
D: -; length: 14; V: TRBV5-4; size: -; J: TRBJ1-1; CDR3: CASSAPRENTEAFF; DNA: TGTGCCAGCAGCGCCCCCAGGGAAAACACTGAAGCTTTCTTT
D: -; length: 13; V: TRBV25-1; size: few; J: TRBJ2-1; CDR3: CARPILGSVEQFF; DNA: TGTGCCCGACCGATACTAGGATCGGTGGAGCAGTTCTTC
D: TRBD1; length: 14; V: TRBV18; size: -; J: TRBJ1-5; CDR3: CASSPQGESLTQHF; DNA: TGTGCCAGCTCACCGCAGGGGGAAAGTTTGACCCAGCATTTT
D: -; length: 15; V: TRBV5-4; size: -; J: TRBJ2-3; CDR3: CASSKGADPTDTQYF; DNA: TGTGCCAGCAGCAAGGGAGCGGATCCCACAGATACGCAGTATTTT
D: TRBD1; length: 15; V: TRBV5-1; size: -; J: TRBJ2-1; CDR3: CASSGWTGPYNEQFF; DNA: TGCGCCAGCAGCGGGTGGACAGGTCCCTACAATGAGCAGTTCTTC
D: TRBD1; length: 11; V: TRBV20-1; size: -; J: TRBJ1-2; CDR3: CSGTGGSENPF; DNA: TGCAGCGGGACAGGGGGCTCGGAAAATCCCTTC
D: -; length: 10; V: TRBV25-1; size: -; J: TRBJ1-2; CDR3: CATSSYGYTF; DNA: TGTGCCACCTCTAGCTATGGCTACACCTTC
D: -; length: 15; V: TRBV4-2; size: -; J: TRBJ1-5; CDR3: CASSQDLSGDQPQHF; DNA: TGTGCCAGCAGCCAAGATCTATCGGGAGATCAGCCCCAGCATTTT
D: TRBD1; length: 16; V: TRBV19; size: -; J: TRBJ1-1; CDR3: CASSIPSQGAGTEAFF; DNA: TGTGCCAGTAGTATCCCGTCACAGGGGGCTGGAACTGAAGCTTTCTTT
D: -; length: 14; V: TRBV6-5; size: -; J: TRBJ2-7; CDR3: CASSYSGSDLRQYF; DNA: TGTGCCAGCAGTTACTCCGGGTCAGATCTCAGGCAGTACTTC
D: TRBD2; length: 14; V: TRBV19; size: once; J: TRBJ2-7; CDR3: CASSMAAGNYEQYF; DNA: TGTGCCAGTAGTATGGCAGCGGGGAACTACGAGCAGTACTTC
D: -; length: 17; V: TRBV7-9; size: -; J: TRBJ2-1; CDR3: CASSLVGRAGLHNEQFF; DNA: TGTGCCAGCAGCTTAGTTGGTCGGGCAGGGCTACACAATGAGCAGTTCTTC
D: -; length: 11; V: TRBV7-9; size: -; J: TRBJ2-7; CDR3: CASSLRDFQYF; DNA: TGTGCCAGCAGCTTGCGGGACTTTCAGTACTTC
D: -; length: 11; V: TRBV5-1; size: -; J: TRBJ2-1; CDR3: CASSLDREQFF; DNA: TGCGCCAGCAGCTTGGATCGGGAGCAGTTCTTC
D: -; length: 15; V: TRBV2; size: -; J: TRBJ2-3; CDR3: CASSDGGLPTDTQYF; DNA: TGTGCCAGCAGTGACGGGGGACTGCCAACAGATACGCAGTATTTT
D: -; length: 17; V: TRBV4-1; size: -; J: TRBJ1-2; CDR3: CASSQKKGEVSNYGYTF; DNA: TGCGCCAGCAGCCAAAAAAAAGGGGAGGTCTCTAACTATGGCTACACCTTC
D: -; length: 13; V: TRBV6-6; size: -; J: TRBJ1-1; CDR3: CASTRDMNTEAFF; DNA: TGTGCCAGCACTAGGGACATGAACACTGAAGCTTTCTTT
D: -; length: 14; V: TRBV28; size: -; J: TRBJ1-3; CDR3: CASGLTFSGNTIYF; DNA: TGTGCCAGTGGGCTTACTTTCTCTGGAAACACCATATATTTT
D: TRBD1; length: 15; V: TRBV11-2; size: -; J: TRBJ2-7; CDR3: CASSRKQGVSYEQYF; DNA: TGTGCCAGCAGCCGGAAACAGGGGGTCTCCTACGAGCAGTACTTC
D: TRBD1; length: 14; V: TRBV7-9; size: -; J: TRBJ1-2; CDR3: CASSMAGTGYGYTF; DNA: TGTGCCAGCAGCATGGCCGGGACAGGCTATGGCTACACCTTC
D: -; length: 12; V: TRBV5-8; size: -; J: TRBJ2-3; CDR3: CASSPSTDTQYF; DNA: TGTGCCAGCAGCCCTAGCACAGATACGCAGTATTTT
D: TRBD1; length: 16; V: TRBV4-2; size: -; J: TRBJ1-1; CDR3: CASSQEQGALGTEAFF; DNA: TGTGCCAGCAGCCAAGAACAGGGGGCGTTGGGCACTGAAGCTTTCTTT